This T cell receptor (beta chain) is from a study of T cell changes during pregnancy in multiple sclerosis. The CDR3 contains 16 residues. Germline lookup yields CDR1 SQVTM and CDR2 ANQGSEA. V lost 0 bases, J lost 3 bases, and 5 bases stayed unmatched. This clone was counted once. The protocol was immunoSEQ multiplex PCR, while the TCRdb copy is restricted to in-frame clones and leaves out a portion. The table lists 20,000 or so clones, roughly nine tenths of them singletons. This clonotype was sampled from a female donor in good health, enrolled as a control in a pregnancy study. The specimen comprised CD4+ T cells from peripheral blood mononuclear cells, sampled after pregnancy. The chain carries TRBV29-1 and TRBJ2-3, with 11 positions matching TRBD2. As DNA, the CDR3 is TGCAGCGTTGAAGATTGGCTAGCGGGGGGAACAGATACGCAGTATTTT. Its protein product is CSVEDWLAGGTDTQYF.